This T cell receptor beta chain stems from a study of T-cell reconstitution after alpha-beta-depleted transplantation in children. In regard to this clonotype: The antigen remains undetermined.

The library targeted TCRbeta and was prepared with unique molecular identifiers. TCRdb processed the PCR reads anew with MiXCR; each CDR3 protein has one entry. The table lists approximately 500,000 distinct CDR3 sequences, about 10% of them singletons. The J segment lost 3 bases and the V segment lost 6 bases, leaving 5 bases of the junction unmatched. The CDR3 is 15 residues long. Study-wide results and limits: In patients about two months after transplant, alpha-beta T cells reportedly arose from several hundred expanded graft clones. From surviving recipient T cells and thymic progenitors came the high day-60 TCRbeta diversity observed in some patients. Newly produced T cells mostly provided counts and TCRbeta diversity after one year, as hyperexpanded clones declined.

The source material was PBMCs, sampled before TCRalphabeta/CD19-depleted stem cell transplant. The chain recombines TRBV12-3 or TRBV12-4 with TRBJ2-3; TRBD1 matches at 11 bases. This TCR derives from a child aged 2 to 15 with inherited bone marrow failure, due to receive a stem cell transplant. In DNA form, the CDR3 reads TGTGCCAGCAGCGGACAGGGGGCGTTAACAGATACGCAGTATTTT. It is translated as CASSGQGALTDTQYF.